A selection of T cell receptor beta chains follows, all from one sample in a study of cytomegalovirus exposure and HLA in healthy donors. Here immunoSEQ multiplex PCR was the method, and the copy in TCRdb shows in-frame clones only, minus some. This sample has under 75,000 clones; around four fifths occur once, and the top ten carry less than 3%. Source material: PBMCs. The receptors were gathered from a man aged 30 to 45 in good health and CMV-seronegative. The CDR3 runs from the conserved cysteine through the conserved F or W. Each record gives: D gene, J gene, V gene, CDR3 protein, CDR3 DNA. D genes are given only for firm matches.

>NA|TRBJ1-2|TRBV7-2
CASSFFTQGRKGYTF
TGTGCCAGCAGCTTCTTTACTCAGGGCAGGAAAGGCTACACCTTC
>NA|TRBJ2-5|TRBV6-5
CASSYPGVLETQYF
TGTGCCAGCAGTTACCCCGGAGTTTTGGAGACCCAGTACTTC
>NA|TRBJ2-1|TRBV19
CASSMGLGQSYNEQFF
TGTGCCAGTAGTATGGGGCTAGGGCAGTCCTACAATGAGCAGTTCTTC
>TRBD1|TRBJ2-5|TRBV25-1
CASSVNAGGLETQYF
TGTGCCAGCAGTGTTAACGCAGGGGGCTTGGAGACCCAGTACTTC
>NA|TRBJ2-1|TRBV29-1
CSVDAQRSNTGEQFF
TGCAGCGTTGATGCCCAGAGGAGTAACACCGGTGAGCAGTTCTTC
>TRBD2|TRBJ2-5|TRBV11-3
CASSRGGAETQYF
TGTGCCAGCAGCCGCGGGGGGGCCGAGACCCAGTACTTC
>NA|TRBJ2-3|TRBV6-6
CASSYHGGSSTDTQYF
TGTGCCAGCAGTTACCATGGCGGTTCTAGCACAGATACGCAGTATTTT
>NA|TRBJ2-5|TRBV30
CAWTVPTTLQETQYF
TGTGCCTGGACCGTTCCGACAACCCTCCAAGAGACCCAGTACTTC
>TRBD1|TRBJ1-4|TRBV4-1
CASSQDWGQGEEKLFF
TGCGCCAGCAGCCAAGATTGGGGACAGGGAGAGGAAAAACTGTTTTTT
>TRBD1|TRBJ1-2|TRBV5-1
CASSPDRVSGYTF
TGCGCCAGCAGCCCGGACAGGGTGTCCGGCTACACCTTC
>TRBD1|TRBJ1-1|TRBV2
CASSEQGGTEAFF
TGTGCCAGCAGTGAGCAGGGGGGAACTGAAGCTTTCTTT
>TRBD2|TRBJ2-1|TRBV27
CASLGGNEQFF
TGTGCCAGCTTGGGAGGGAATGAGCAGTTCTTC
>NA|TRBJ1-1|TRBV9
CASSRVVTEAFF
TGTGCCAGCAGCCGAGTAGTCACTGAAGCTTTCTTT